This record concerns one TCR beta chain sequence. Its target is not known. The data derive from a study of long-term antiretroviral therapy in people with HIV. Survey-level resolution applied to immunoSEQ assay v3.0. TCRdb's table, derived via immunoSEQ multiplex PCR, lists solely in-frame clones and lacks some. The sample has approximately 11,000 clones, roughly three quarters seen once. Per donor, a minimum of one pre-ART and a minimum of two post-ART PBMC samples were available. Findings of the study overall: Blood collection from the mid-2000s to the late 2010s possibly occurred under older ART regimens. Post-ART, diversity grew, though it stayed under transplant donor control levels.

This CDR3 comprises 15 residues. Per germline, CDR1 SGHKS and CDR2 YYEKEE (reference sequence). The ends lost 4 bases at V and 0 bases at J; junction bases unmatched: 1. This receptor was obtained from a man younger than 40 with HIV. The sample consisted of unsorted PBMCs, taken at the start of antiretroviral therapy, before treatment. This sequence joins TRBV5-5 and TRBJ2-1; TRBD1 matches at 10 bases. CDR3 residues: CASSRDRGSYNEQFF. The CDR3 DNA reads TGTGCCAGCAGCAGGGACAGGGGCTCCTACAATGAGCAGTTCTTC.